This T cell receptor (beta chain) was retrieved from a study of graft-versus-host responses after intestinal transplantation (dated by TCRdb to the early 2020s). For the wider study: Recipients received multivisceral, liver-intestinal, or isolated intestinal transplants. Graft-versus-host and host-versus-graft alloreactive T cell clones were tracked in the graft, circulation and bone marrow after intestinal transplantation using bulk TCR-beta CDR3 sequencing. Alloreactive clones were identified by sequencing pre-transplant mixed lymphocyte reaction products and comparing these products with unstimulated pre-transplant donor and recipient T cells. Samples from a few later patients were sequenced in-house on an Illumina MiSeq with MiXCR processing rather than by the commercial service. All recipients received anti-thymocyte globulin induction followed by maintenance tacrolimus and steroids for around 3 years. Of the 20 to 25 intestinal transplant recipients enrolled in the cohort, one of whom was a retransplant, 3 patients without pretransplant specimens were excluded. Donor T cell macrochimerism was defined as a peak of at least 4% donor T cells among recipient peripheral blood mononuclear cells. Overall results and qualifications from the work: The relatively low number and heterogeneity of intestinal transplant patients limited the conclusions. GvH clones were detected in recipient bone marrow, and some appeared earlier in ileal mucosa or blood, consistent with an intestinal mucosal origin. In patients with donor T cell macrochimerism, the allografts had high GvH to HvG T cell clonal ratios. Early after transplant, peak levels of circulating GvH clones were associated with declines in HvG clones.

About this clone itself: No cognate antigen has been identified for it. No much larger clone exists at a distance of one base, and base qualities are not known.

Blood samples were collected up to 4 times in the first month after transplant and then at least monthly when available. The germline V gene (reference sequence) sets CDR1 to LNHDA and CDR2 to SQIVND. From its cysteine to its phenylalanine, the CDR3 spans 13 amino acids. The DNA shown is the 39-base CDR3, in frame from base 1. The junction carries 11 bases between V and J, which are trimmed by 5 bases and 4 bases respectively. Library preparation was by the immunoSEQ multiplex PCR assay. For most patients, genomic DNA was subjected to high-throughput TCR-beta CDR3 sequencing by Adaptive Biotechnologies. The original methods were these. TCR sequencing data were retrieved from Adaptive's ImmunoSEQ software for about 17 patients, whereas a few other patients were processed with MiXCR and VDJtools. CDR3 nucleotide sequences shared by donor and recipient were removed because the origin of these sequences could not be assigned. To count as alloreactive, a clone needed at least 2-fold expansion over unstimulated cells and a minimum CFSE-low frequency of 0.002% (template counts) or 0.001% (read counts). A clone was considered mappable if detected in the sequenced pre-transplant spleen, lymph node, or MLR CFSE-low populations of the donor or recipient. Cumulative frequency of alloreactive clones was calculated as a percentage of all sequences weighted by copy number. This immuneACCESS table, as held by TCRdb, lists in-frame sequences with V and J called but not all clones. Of the missing ones, under half trace to an unresolved V gene in checked studies; the others have no known cause. The V and J calls and clone size are taken from that table; D and trimming were inferred from the DNA. A total of 35,000 to 45,000 clones appear in this sample, 89% of them only once. The top ten clonotypes cover 7% to 7.5% of the sample.

The V and J genes are TRBV19 and TRBJ1-1; TRBD1 is a possible D gene, resting on 5 matching bases. This clonotype was obtained from a human patient who received an intestinal transplant, so some T cells may come from the graft donor. The input for sequencing was PBMCs, taken roughly 270 days after transplant. The CDR3 sequence is CASSSQGSTEAFF. The bases read TGTGCCAGTAGTTCCCAGGGTTCCACTGAAGCTTTCTTT.